This paragraph covers one T cell receptor (beta chain) sequence. Antigen specificity is unknown. The sample comes from a study of T-cell memory formation after mild COVID-19. Notes on the study in general: Whether second-wave clones peaking at day 37 were SARS-CoV-2 specific went unconfirmed. Memory cells collected pre-infection included some clones that later responded, suggesting cross-reactive memory joined.

Looked up from germline, CDR1 is KGHSH and CDR2 is LQKENI. Trimming stripped 5 bases from V and 3 bases from J, with 16 bases between. This CDR3 has 16 amino acids. TCRdb re-called the 5' RACE reads with MiXCR, one entry per CDR3 protein. This sample yields some 450,000 distinct CDR3 sequences, of which approximately 18% are seen a single time; 20% to 25% belongs to the top ten. The source material was PBMCs or a T cell subset sorted from them (not recorded which). This clonotype originated in a young man who had mild COVID-19 (a few samples of this study predate the infection). Cell type and time point are not known. The chain links TRBV18 to TRBJ2-2, with a tentative D call TRBD1 (5 bases). The chain's CDR3 is CASSATAGLDTGELFF. The CDR3 DNA follows: TGTGCCAGCTCAGCAACGGCAGGGCTGGACACCGGGGAGCTGTTTTTT.